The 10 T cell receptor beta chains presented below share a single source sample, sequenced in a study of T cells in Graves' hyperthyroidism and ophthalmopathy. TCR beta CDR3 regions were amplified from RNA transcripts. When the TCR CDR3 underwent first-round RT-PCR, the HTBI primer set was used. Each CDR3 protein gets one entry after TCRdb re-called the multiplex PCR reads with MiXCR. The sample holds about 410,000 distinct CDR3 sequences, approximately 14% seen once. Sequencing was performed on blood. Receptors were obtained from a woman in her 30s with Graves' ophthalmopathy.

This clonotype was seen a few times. The CDR3 loop reads CASKRMLGGAGGELFF. CDR3 coding DNA: TGTGCCAGCAAAAGGATGCTCGGGGGGGCCGGCGGGGAGCTGTTTTTT. The rearrangement links TRBV27 to TRBJ2-2, with 8 positions matching TRBD2. CDR3 length equals 16 residues. Germline trimming cut 7 bases from V and 7 bases from J; bases unmatched to any gene: 14. Germline V gene sequence: CDR1 MNHEY, CDR2 SMNVEV (reference sequence).

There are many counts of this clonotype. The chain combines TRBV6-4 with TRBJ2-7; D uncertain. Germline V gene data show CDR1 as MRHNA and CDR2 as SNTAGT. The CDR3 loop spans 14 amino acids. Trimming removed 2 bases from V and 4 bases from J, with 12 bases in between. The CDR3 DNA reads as TGTGCCAGCAGTGACGCCGGGTCTTATTACGAGCAGTACTTC. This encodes CASSDAGSYYEQYF.

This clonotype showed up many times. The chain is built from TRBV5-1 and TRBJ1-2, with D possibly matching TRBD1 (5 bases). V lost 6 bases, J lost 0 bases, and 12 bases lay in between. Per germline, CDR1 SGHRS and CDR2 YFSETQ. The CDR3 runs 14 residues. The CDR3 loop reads CASKDGTTNYGYTF. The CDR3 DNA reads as TGCGCCAGCAAGGATGGGACTACTAACTATGGCTACACCTTC.

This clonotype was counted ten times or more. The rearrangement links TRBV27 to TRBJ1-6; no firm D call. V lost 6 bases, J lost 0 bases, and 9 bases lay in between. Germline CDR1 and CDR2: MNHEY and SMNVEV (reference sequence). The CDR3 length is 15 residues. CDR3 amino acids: CASSPAGSYNSPLHF. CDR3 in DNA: TGTGCCAGCAGCCCTGCTGGCTCCTATAATTCACCCCTCCACTTT.

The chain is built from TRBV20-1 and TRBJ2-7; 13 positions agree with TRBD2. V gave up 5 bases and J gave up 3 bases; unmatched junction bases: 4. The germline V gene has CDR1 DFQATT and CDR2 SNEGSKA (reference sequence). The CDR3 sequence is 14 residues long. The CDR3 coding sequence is TGCAGTGCTCCCAGACTAGCGGGGGGCTACGAGCAGTACTTC. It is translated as CSAPRLAGGYEQYF.

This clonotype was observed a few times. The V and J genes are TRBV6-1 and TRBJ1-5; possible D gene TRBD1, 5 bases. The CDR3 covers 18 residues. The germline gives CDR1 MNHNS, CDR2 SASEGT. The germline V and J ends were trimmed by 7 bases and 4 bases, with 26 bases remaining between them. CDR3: CASTTGGGLFGQNQPQHF. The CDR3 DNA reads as TGTGCCAGCACCACGGGGGGAGGGCTCTTCGGGCAAAATCAGCCCCAGCATTTT.

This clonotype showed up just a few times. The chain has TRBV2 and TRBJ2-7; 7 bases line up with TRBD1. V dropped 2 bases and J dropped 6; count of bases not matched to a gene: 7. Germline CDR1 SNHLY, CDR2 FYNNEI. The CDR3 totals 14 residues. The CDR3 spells CASSEPDRAGEQYF. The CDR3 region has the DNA TGTGCCAGCAGTGAACCCGACAGGGCGGGCGAGCAGTACTTC.

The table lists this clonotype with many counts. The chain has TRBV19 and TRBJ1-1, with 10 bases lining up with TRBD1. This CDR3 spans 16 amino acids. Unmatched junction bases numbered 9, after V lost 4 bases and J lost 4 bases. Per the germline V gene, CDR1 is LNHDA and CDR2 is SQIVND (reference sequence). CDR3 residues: CASSTRDRGVGTEAFF. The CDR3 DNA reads TGTGCCAGTAGTACTCGGGACAGGGGTGTTGGCACTGAAGCTTTCTTT.

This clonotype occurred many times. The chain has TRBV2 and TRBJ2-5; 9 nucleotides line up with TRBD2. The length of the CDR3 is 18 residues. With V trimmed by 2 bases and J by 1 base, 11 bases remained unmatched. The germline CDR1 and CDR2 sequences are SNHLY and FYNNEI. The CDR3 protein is CASSEPLEPGLAQETQYF. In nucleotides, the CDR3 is TGTGCCAGCAGTGAACCCCTTGAACCGGGACTAGCCCAAGAGACCCAGTACTTC.

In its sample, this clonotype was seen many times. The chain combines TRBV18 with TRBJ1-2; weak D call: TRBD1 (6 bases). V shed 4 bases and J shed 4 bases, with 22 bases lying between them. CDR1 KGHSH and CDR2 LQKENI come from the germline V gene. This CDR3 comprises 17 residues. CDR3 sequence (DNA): TGTGCCAGCTCACGGATCGGGACAAGCCCTCCTTTCTATGGCTACACCTTC. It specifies CASSRIGTSPPFYGYTF.